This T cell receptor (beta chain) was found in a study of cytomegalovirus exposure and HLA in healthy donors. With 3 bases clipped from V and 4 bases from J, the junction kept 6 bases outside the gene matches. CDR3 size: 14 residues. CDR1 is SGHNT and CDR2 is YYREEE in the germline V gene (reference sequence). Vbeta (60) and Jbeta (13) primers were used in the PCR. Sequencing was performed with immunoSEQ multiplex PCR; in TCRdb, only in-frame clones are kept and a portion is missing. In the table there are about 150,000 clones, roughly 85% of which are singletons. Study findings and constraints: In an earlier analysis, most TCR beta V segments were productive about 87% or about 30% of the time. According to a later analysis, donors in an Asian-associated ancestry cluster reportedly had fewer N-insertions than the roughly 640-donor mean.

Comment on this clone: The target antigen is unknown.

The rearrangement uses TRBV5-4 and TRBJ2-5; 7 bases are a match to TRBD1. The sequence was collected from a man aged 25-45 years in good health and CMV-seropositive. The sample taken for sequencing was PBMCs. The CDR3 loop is CASSWDRRLETQYF. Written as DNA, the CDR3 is TGTGCCAGCAGCTGGGACAGACGGTTAGAGACCCAGTACTTC.